The 30 T cell receptor beta chains below were found in one sample sequenced in a study of T cell responses to AZD1222 COVID-19 vaccine. Libraries were prepared by immunoSEQ multiplex PCR; TCRdb keeps only in-frame clonotypes and omits some of them. Of about 120,000 clones in the sample, around 87% were seen once. The sample consisted of peripheral blood, taken on day 0 of AZD1222 vaccination. These receptors came from an adult in good health.

The genes are TRBV29-1 and TRBJ1-1; no definite D call. Germline-derived CDR1 and CDR2 are SQVTM and ANQGSEA. The CDR3 is 13 residues long. Trimming shortened V by 3 bases and J by 0 bases, and 8 bases separated the two germline ends. CDR3 region: CSVDQRLNTEAFF. CDR3 sequence (DNA): TGCAGCGTTGATCAGAGATTGAACACTGAAGCTTTCTTT.

This clone occurred once. V and J are TRBV11-1 and TRBJ2-3; tentatively, D is TRBD1 or TRBD2 (5 bases each). V lost 4 bases and J lost 4, with 18 bases in between. There are 16 residues in the CDR3. Germline CDR1 and CDR2: SGHAT and FQDESV (reference sequence). The CDR3 loop reads CASSSGTDALPDTQYF. CDR3 nucleotides: TGTGCCAGCAGCTCGGGGACCGACGCGCTCCCAGATACGCAGTATTTT. The complete variable domain, with remaining parts taken from reference TRBV11-1 and TRBJ2-3, reads EAEVAQSPRYKITEKSQAVAFWCDPISGHATLYWYRQILGQGPELLVQFQDESVVDDSQLPKDRFSAERLKGVDSTLKIQPAELGDSAMYLCASSSGTDALPDTQYFGPGTRLTVL.

This chain's CDR3 is CASSLLAGAGNEQFF. The CDR3 bases are TGTGCCAGCAGCCTACTAGCGGGAGCCGGTAATGAGCAGTTCTTC. The chain carries TRBV7-3 and TRBJ2-1; 11 nucleotides line up with TRBD2. V shed 5 bases and J 7 bases; nucleotides not matched to a gene: 7. The CDR3 totals 15 residues. Germline CDR1 is SGHTA and CDR2 is FQGTGA.

CDR3 coding DNA: TGTGCCAGCAGCTTAAGAGTGGGGACTGGAAACACCATATATTTT. This gives the protein CASSLRVGTGNTIYF. This chain links TRBV7-9 with TRBJ1-3, with D uncertain. This CDR3 has 15 amino acids. The V gene lost 2 bases and the J gene lost 2 bases, with 10 bases spanning the gap. CDR1 and CDR2 (germline): SEHNR, FQNEAQ (reference sequence).

DNA for the CDR3: TGTGCCAGCAGCTTGGGGGGTAACTATGGCTACACCTTC. Amino acids: CASSLGGNYGYTF. V and J are TRBV5-4 and TRBJ1-2; no clear D gene. This CDR3 contains 13 residues. V lost 0 bases to trimming and J lost 1 base, with 4 bases between them. Germline CDR1 and CDR2: SGHNT and YYREEE (reference sequence). The variable domain in full, with the rest retrieved from reference TRBV5-4 and TRBJ1-2, is ETGVTQSPTHLIKTRGQQVTLRCSSQSGHNTVSWYQQALGQGPQFIFQYYREEENGRGNFPPRFSGLQFPNYSSELNVNALELDDSALYLCASSLGGNYGYTFGSGTRLTVV.

This chain links TRBV6-5 with TRBJ1-2, with 7 bases matching TRBD1. From germline, CDR1 is MNHEY and CDR2 SVGAGI. CDR3 length: 14 residues. Germline trimming cut 8 bases from V and 8 bases from J; bases unmatched to any gene: 14. CDR3: CASSPRTGPAGYTF. CDR3 nucleotides: TGTGCCAGCTCGCCCAGGACAGGTCCGGCCGGCTACACCTTC.

This chain links TRBV19 with TRBJ2-3; D may be TRBD1 (5 bases). The CDR3 totals 14 residues. The germline V gene has CDR1 LNHDA and CDR2 SQIVND (reference sequence). The ends were cut back, 10 bases at V and 1 base at J, with 15 bases in the middle. This CDR3 is CATDQGRRTDTQYF. The CDR3 region has the DNA TGTGCCACTGACCAGGGTAGGCGCACAGATACGCAGTATTTT.

In this sample, this clone turned up once. This chain joins TRBV30 and TRBJ1-1; D not resolved. CDR1 and CDR2 (germline): GTSNPN, SVGIG (reference sequence). This CDR3 spans 14 amino acids. Trimming took off 5 bases at V and 6 bases at J, with 19 bases between the two ends. CDR3 residues: CAWVGIGLDPEAFF. As DNA, the CDR3 is TGTGCCTGGGTGGGGATAGGACTAGACCCTGAAGCTTTCTTT.

V gene TRBV5-1 combines with J gene TRBJ2-5, with D maybe TRBD1 (5 bases). Germline CDR1 is SGHRS and CDR2 is YFSETQ. The CDR3 spans 13 residues. Trimming cost V 4 bases and J 5 bases, with 12 bases left between them. CDR3 bases: TGCGCCAGCAGCGGGTCAGGGTGGGAGACCCAGTACTTC. Translating it yields CASSGSGWETQYF.

V usage is TRBV18 and J usage is TRBJ2-7; 8 bases match TRBD2. Germline values: CDR1 KGHSH, CDR2 LQKENI. This CDR3 has 13 residues. V shed 6 bases and J 6 bases; nucleotides not matched to a gene: 7. The DNA of the CDR3 is TGTGCCAGCTCGAGGACTAGCCGTAGCGAGCAGTACTTC. Translation: CASSRTSRSEQYF.

V and J are TRBV28 and TRBJ2-7; no clear D. CDR1 is MDHEN, CDR2 SYDVKM, per germline. The CDR3 is 11 residues long. V was clipped by 3 bases and J by 8 bases, with 8 bases between them. The chain's CDR3 is CASSLPGQQYF. The CDR3 region has the DNA TGTGCCAGCAGTTTGCCCGGACAGCAGTACTTC. Combining the CDR3 with reference TRBV28 and TRBJ2-7 gives the whole variable domain DVKVTQSSRYLVKRTGEKVFLECVQDMDHENMFWYRQDPGLGLRLIYFSYDVKMKEKGDIPEGYSVSREKKERFSLILESASTNQTSMYLCASSLPGQQYFGPGTRLTVT.

The J gene is TRBJ1-4, the V gene TRBV7-9; TRBD1 agrees at 9 bases. CDR3 length: 14 residues. Germline CDR1 is SEHNR and CDR2 is FQNEAQ (reference sequence). Trimming removed 4 bases from V and 8 bases from J; junction bases left unmatched: 5. In nucleotides, the CDR3 is TGTGCCAGCAGCTCCGGGACAGGGAAAGAAAAACTGTTTTTT. This encodes CASSSGTGKEKLFF.

The V and J genes are TRBV6-4 and TRBJ2-1; D gene ambiguous. The CDR3 contains 13 residues. Trimming shortened V by 6 bases and J by 7 bases, and 13 bases separated the two germline ends. Germline values: CDR1 MRHNA, CDR2 SNTAGT. The CDR3 DNA reads as TGTGCCAGCAGCGTCGGGTGGGGAAATGAGCAGTTCTTC. Protein: CASSVGWGNEQFF.

The CDR3 DNA reads as TGCGCCAGCAGCGAAGGGTCCCTTCCAAGTCAGCCCCAGCATTTT. Encoded protein: CASSEGSLPSQPQHF. The chain has TRBV5-1 and TRBJ1-5; D unclear. Germline V gives CDR1 SGHRS, CDR2 YFSETQ. Trimming removed 4 bases at V and 6 bases at J, with 17 bases between. The CDR3 is 15 amino acids.

The chain couples TRBV7-2 to TRBJ1-2; the D gene is possibly TRBD1 (5 bases). Germline CDR1 reads SGHTA; CDR2 reads FQGNSA. Trimming stripped 10 bases from V and 9 bases from J, with 27 bases between. CDR3 length: 15 residues. The CDR3 coding sequence is TGTGCCACCACAAAACCGGGGCGGGGGGTTACGAGCTACACCTTC. It encodes CATTKPGRGVTSYTF.

The sample holds a few counts of this clone. The chain links TRBV28 to TRBJ1-1; 12 bases are a match to TRBD1. The V gene end was trimmed by 7 bases and the J gene end by 4 bases; junction bases not matched to a gene: 1. Germline V lookup: CDR1 MDHEN, CDR2 SYDVKM. The CDR3 loop spans 13 amino acids. The CDR3 region is CASKGQGATEAFF. DNA for the CDR3: TGTGCCAGCAAGGGACAGGGGGCCACTGAAGCTTTCTTT.

The chain links TRBV6-5 to TRBJ1-5; D perhaps matches TRBD1 (5 bases). The germline CDR1 and CDR2 sequences are MNHEY and SVGAGI. The length of the CDR3 is 12 residues. V was clipped by 7 bases and J by 7 bases, with 11 bases between them. The CDR3 coding sequence is TGTGCCAGCAATACAGGTCCCCAGCCCCAGCATTTT. This translates into CASNTGPQPQHF.

CDR3 protein: CASSLTGKMNTEAFF. The CDR3 bases are TGCGCCAGCAGCTTGACAGGGAAGATGAACACTGAAGCTTTCTTT. The V and J genes are TRBV5-1 and TRBJ1-1, with D possibly TRBD1 on 6 matching bases. From germline, CDR1 is SGHRS and CDR2 YFSETQ. The V and J ends lost 1 base and 0 bases respectively, with 10 bases between them. This CDR3 comprises 15 residues.

J is TRBJ2-1 and V is TRBV3-1 (or the pseudogene TRBV3-2), with D unresolved. V dropped 8 bases and J dropped 10 bases, with 18 bases sitting between them. Germline values: CDR1 LGHDT, CDR2 YNNKEL (reference sequence). CDR3 length: 13 amino acids. The CDR3, as DNA: TGTGCCAGCCAATCCGGGCGTCGGAAGGAGCAGTTCTTC. It translates to CASQSGRRKEQFF.

The CDR3 DNA follows: TGTGCCACCCAAGGCCAAGAGACCCAGTACTTC. Translation gives CATQGQETQYF. V gene TRBV24-1 combines with J gene TRBJ2-5; D unclear. The V and J ends lost 9 bases and 1 base respectively, with 5 bases between them. The CDR3 consists of 11 residues. Looked up from germline, CDR1 is KGHDR and CDR2 is SFDVKD.

The chain links TRBV7-2 to TRBJ2-7; TRBD2 agrees at 14 bases. The V and J ends lost 1 base and 7 bases, in that order; junction bases with no gene match: 6. Germline lookup yields CDR1 SGHTA and CDR2 FQGNSA. CDR3 size: 16 residues. The CDR3 DNA sequence: TGTGCCAGCAGCTTAGAGGGGACTAGCGGGAGTCGAGAGCAGTACTTC. Protein sequence: CASSLEGTSGSREQYF.

The chain uses TRBV27 and TRBJ2-2; D is unresolved. The V and J ends lost 1 base and 4 bases respectively, with 10 bases between them. The CDR3 contains 15 residues. Looked up from germline, CDR1 is MNHEY and CDR2 is SMNVEV (reference sequence). The CDR3 region is CASSLYLQTTGELFF. The CDR3 nucleotides are TGTGCCAGCAGTTTATATTTGCAGACCACCGGGGAGCTGTTTTTT.

The V and J genes are TRBV4-3 and TRBJ1-1; 7 bases align to TRBD1. The CDR3 consists of 15 residues. From germline, CDR1 is LGHNA and CDR2 YSLEER. J was trimmed by 0 bases and V by 3 bases; bases with no gene match: 4. The DNA for the CDR3 is TGCGCCAGCAGCCACCTACAGGGGCTGAACACTGAAGCTTTCTTT. Amino acid sequence: CASSHLQGLNTEAFF.

The V call is TRBV7-8, the J call TRBJ2-3; perhaps D is TRBD1 or TRBD2 (5 bases each). Germline CDR1 is SGHVS and CDR2 is FQNEAQ. The V and J ends lost 2 bases and 0 bases respectively, with 12 bases between them. CDR3 length equals 16 residues. CDR3 protein: CASSLIWGGSTDTQYF. For the CDR3, the DNA is TGTGCCAGCAGCTTAATCTGGGGCGGGAGCACAGATACGCAGTATTTT. The whole variable domain, remainder taken from reference TRBV7-8 and TRBJ2-3, is GAGVSQSPRYKVAKRGQDVALRCDPISGHVSLFWYQQALGQGPEFLTYFQNEAQLDKSGLPSDRFFAERPEGSVSTLKIQRTQQEDSAVYLCASSLIWGGSTDTQYFGPGTRLTVL.

The V call is TRBV7-2, the J call TRBJ1-1, with D maybe TRBD1 (6 bases). Germline assignment: CDR1 SGHTA and CDR2 FQGNSA. The CDR3 has 14 amino acids. Trimming took off 7 bases at V and 0 bases at J, with 12 bases between the two ends. CDR3 protein: CASIVGGMNTEAFF. The DNA for the CDR3 is TGTGCCAGCATCGTAGGGGGAATGAACACTGAAGCTTTCTTT.

This chain connects TRBV2 to TRBJ1-2; 7 nucleotides match TRBD1. Germline assignment: CDR1 SNHLY and CDR2 FYNNEI. The ends lost 6 bases at V and 4 bases at J; junction bases unmatched: 8. This CDR3 comprises 14 residues. The CDR3 region is CASRAQGVSYGYTF. CDR3 bases: TGTGCCAGCAGGGCTCAGGGGGTGAGCTATGGCTACACCTTC.

The chain uses TRBV6-5 and TRBJ2-2; D may correspond to TRBD1 or TRBD2 (5 bases each). There are 15 residues in the CDR3. Trimming left V 7 bases short and J 5 bases short, with 17 bases between. Germline loops: CDR1 MNHEY, CDR2 SVGAGI. The CDR3 DNA sequence: TGTGCCAGCACCCGAGGGGCCACCTGGACCGGGGAGCTGTTTTTT. Its protein product is CASTRGATWTGELFF.

The chain carries TRBV15 and TRBJ2-2; 8 bases align to TRBD1. Germline values: CDR1 LNHNV, CDR2 YYDKDF (reference sequence). Unmatched junction bases numbered 7, after V lost 6 bases and J lost 4 bases. The CDR3 covers 15 residues. The CDR3 here is CATSRTGLGTGELFF. CDR3 in DNA: TGTGCCACCAGTAGGACAGGGCTGGGCACCGGGGAGCTGTTTTTT.

The J gene is TRBJ2-2, the V gene TRBV6-5; TRBD1 matches at 7 bases. CDR1 MNHEY and CDR2 SVGAGI come from the germline V gene. The CDR3 runs 14 residues. For the CDR3, the DNA is TGTGCGAGCGCTAGAACAGGGGTCACCGGGGAGCTGTTTTTT. It is translated as CASARTGVTGELFF.

The rearrangement links TRBV19 to TRBJ2-3; 8 bases match TRBD2. CDR3 size: 13 residues. V gave up 9 bases and J gave up 5 bases; unmatched junction bases: 7. Germline V lookup: CDR1 LNHDA, CDR2 SQIVND (reference sequence). The chain's CDR3 is CASISGKGDTQYF. DNA of the CDR3: TGTGCCAGCATTAGCGGGAAGGGAGATACGCAGTATTTT.